This T cell receptor beta chain was recorded in a study of human T cells and chemical hapten exposure. Looking at the study overall: Slight differences in pooled library volume were the main source of varying TCR yields across samples.

Time point in this sample: patch test 3, about 24 weeks after DPC sensitization. Treatment meaning: therapeutic diphenylcyclopropenone sensitization with weekly scalp DPC. Single cDNA molecules in the library carried unique molecular identifiers attached during preparation. TCRdb called the RACE reads again in MiXCR, with one record for every CDR3 protein. Among around 150,000 distinct CDR3 sequences listed, 28% were seen once. Trimming removed 4 bases at V and 2 bases at J, with 13 bases between. This CDR3 spans 15 amino acids. Germline CDR1 reads SGHTA; CDR2 reads FQGNSA. Whole-study findings and limits: The number of TCRs above 1 in 1000 frequency did not change after DPC sensitization.

This clonotype has a handful of counts. Its cognate antigen is unknown. This specimen consisted of whole blood, obtained in connection with sensitization to the hapten diphenylcyclopropenone (DPC). The sequence derives from a woman aged 18-30 years with alopecia areata. Some clones in this sample may be carry-over from other donors' samples. The chain uses TRBV7-2 and TRBJ2-3; D unclear. CDR3 in DNA: TGTGCCAGCAGCTCCCCCCTGGGTTACACAGATACGCAGTATTTT. Translating it yields CASSSPLGYTDTQYF.